Following are 27 T cell receptor beta chains from one sample sequenced in a study of a mutant IDH1 vaccine in newly diagnosed glioma. No cognate antigen is known for these TCRs. TCRdb keeps only in-frame clones here, not all; method: immunoSEQ multiplex PCR. The sample contains about 86,000 clones, approximately 85% of which appear only once. Time point indicated: week 23, last vaccination. Alongside topical imiquimod, each dose of vaccine comprised 300 ug of mutant IDH1 20-mer peptide. The specimen was PBMCs, collected from a glioma patient whose treatment included an IDH1 peptide vaccine. These TCRs come from a man under 40 with glioma. Some clones in this sample may be carry-over from other donors' samples.

V is TRBV7-2 and J is TRBJ1-3, with 7 bases fitting TRBD1. The CDR3 loop spans 17 amino acids. In germline, CDR1 is SGHTA, CDR2 FQGNSA. The J segment lost 4 bases and the V segment lost 2 bases, leaving 11 bases of the junction unmatched. The CDR3 sequence is CASSLQTGASQGNTIYF. The CDR3 DNA sequence: TGTGCCAGCAGCTTACAAACAGGGGCGAGCCAAGGAAACACCATATATTTT. The full variable domain, completed using reference TRBV7-2 and TRBJ1-3, is GAGVSQSPSNKVTEKGKDVELRCDPISGHTALYWYRQSLGQGLEFLIYFQGNSAPDKSGLPSDRFSAERTGGSVSTLTIQRTQQEDSAVYLCASSLQTGASQGNTIYFGEGSWLTVV.

J is TRBJ1-2 and V is TRBV29-1, with D perhaps matching TRBD1 (6 bases). Trimming pared 6 bases from V and 3 bases from J, leaving 14 bases between. Germline V lookup: CDR1 SQVTM, CDR2 ANQGSEA. The CDR3 runs 13 residues. CDR3 region: CSVSQGLYYGYTF. CDR3 nucleotides: TGCAGCGTCTCACAGGGCCTCTACTATGGCTACACCTTC.

This rearrangement joins TRBV18 to TRBJ1-3, with 9 bases aligning to TRBD1. V shed 3 bases, J shed 0 bases, and the junction held 3 bases outside the gene matches. The CDR3 loop spans 16 amino acids. The germline CDR1 and CDR2 sequences are KGHSH and LQKENI. CDR3 sequence reads: CASSPGQGISGNTIYF. In DNA form, the CDR3 reads TGTGCCAGCTCACCCGGACAGGGGATCTCTGGAAACACCATATATTTT.

Here the CDR3 DNA reads TGCGCCAGTCTCCGGGGAGAAGGGGCCGAGCAGTACTTC. This gives the protein CASLRGEGAEQYF. V and J are TRBV10-2 and TRBJ2-7, with D possibly called TRBD1 or TRBD2 (5 bases each). CDR1 WSHSY and CDR2 SAAADI come from the germline V gene. V lost 9 bases and J 6 bases, leaving 18 bases between the germline ends. CDR3 size: 13 residues.

The V gene is TRBV6-5, the J gene TRBJ1-2; D call uncertain. Trimming shortened V by 5 bases and J by 6 bases, and 16 bases separated the two germline ends. In germline, CDR1 is MNHEY, CDR2 SVGAGI. This CDR3 region has 14 residues. CDR3 sequence: CASSPLEGADGYTF. The CDR3 DNA sequence: TGTGCCAGCAGTCCACTCGAGGGTGCGGATGGCTACACCTTC.

CDR3 coding DNA: TGTGCCAGTAGCGGCTCGGGGTACGCCACTGAAGCTTTCTTT. Its translation is CASSGSGYATEAFF. The chain combines TRBV19 with TRBJ1-1; D gene ambiguous. The CDR3 is 14 residues long. CDR1 and CDR2 from the germline V gene are LNHDA and SQIVND (reference sequence). V was pared by 6 bases and J by 4 bases, with 15 bases between.

The rearrangement links TRBV2 to TRBJ1-6; TRBD1 matches 7 bases. This CDR3 is 16 amino acids long. The junction had 13 bases not matched to a gene; V was cut back by 5 bases and J by 9 bases. CDR1 is SNHLY and CDR2 is FYNNEI in the germline V gene. The DNA for the CDR3 is TGTGCCAGCAGTACAAGTGCTCAGGGGGTCACTTCACCCCTCCACTTT. Translated: CASSTSAQGVTSPLHF.

The chain carries TRBV30 and TRBJ1-6; D is uncertain. The CDR3 is 13 residues long. CDR1 is GTSNPN, CDR2 SVGIG, per germline (reference sequence). V lost 5 bases and J 8 bases, leaving 13 bases between the germline ends. The CDR3 sequence is CAWGTSGDSPLHF. CDR3 in DNA: TGTGCCTGGGGAACCAGCGGGGATTCACCCCTCCACTTT.

This chain links TRBV9 with TRBJ2-6; D tentatively reads TRBD1 or TRBD2 (6 bases each). Germline CDR1 is SGDLS and CDR2 is YYNGEE. This CDR3 is 15 amino acids long. V shed 1 base and J shed 4 bases, with 9 bases lying between them. DNA of the CDR3: TGTGCCAGCAGCGTAACGGGGGCCGGGGCCAACGTCCTGACTTTC. It is translated as CASSVTGAGANVLTF. The variable domain in full, completed from reference TRBV9 and TRBJ2-6, reads DSGVTQTPKHLITATGQRVTLRCSPRSGDLSVYWYQQSLDQGLQFLIQYYNGEERAKGNILERFSAQQFPDLHSELNLSSLELGDSALYFCASSVTGAGANVLTFGAGSRLTVL.

This clone was picked up one time. The chain employs TRBV28 and TRBJ1-2, with D maybe TRBD1 (5 bases). Germline V CDR1 and CDR2: MDHEN, SYDVKM. This CDR3 comprises 12 residues. V was shortened by 7 bases and J by 5 bases, with 11 bases between the two germline ends. The CDR3 protein is CASNRSGYGYTF. DNA of the CDR3: TGTGCCAGCAACAGGTCCGGGTATGGCTACACCTTC.

This chain connects TRBV5-1 to TRBJ2-7, with D possibly being TRBD2 (6 bases). V lost 7 bases and J lost 0, with 14 bases in between. Germline V CDR1 and CDR2: SGHRS, YFSETQ. CDR3 length: 14 amino acids. The CDR3 here is CASRPQGGSYEQYF. CDR3 DNA: TGCGCCAGCCGCCCCCAGGGAGGCTCCTACGAGCAGTACTTC.

DNA of the CDR3: TGTGCCAGCAGCCTAGGGGCGAACTATGGCTACACCTTC. As protein: CASSLGANYGYTF. The genes are TRBV7-3 and TRBJ1-2, with a possible D match to TRBD1 (5 bases). Trimming took 5 bases from V and 2 from J, leaving 9 bases between them. Germline CDR1 and CDR2: SGHTA and FQGTGA. The CDR3 is 13 residues long.

This clone was seen only once. The rearrangement joins TRBV19 to TRBJ2-5; D is uncertain. CDR3 length: 13 residues. Trimming cost V 0 bases and J 5 bases, with 7 bases left between them. The germline V gene encodes CDR1 LNHDA and CDR2 SQIVND (reference sequence). Here the CDR3 DNA reads TGTGCCAGTAGTATAGATCGGTCGGAGACCCAGTACTTC. Encoded protein: CASSIDRSETQYF.

The J gene is TRBJ1-2, the V gene TRBV28, with 7 bases identical to TRBD1. CDR3 length: 14 residues. Germline loops: CDR1 MDHEN, CDR2 SYDVKM. V dropped 3 bases and J dropped 4; count of bases not matched to a gene: 5. In DNA form, the CDR3 reads TGTGCCAGCAGTTTGCCAGGGGGTAGCTATGGCTACACCTTC. Translating gives CASSLPGGSYGYTF.

The chain is built from TRBV4-1 and TRBJ1-4; maybe TRBD1 (6 bases). Trimming left V 1 base short and J 8 bases short, with 14 bases between. Per germline, CDR1 MGHRA and CDR2 YSYEKL. The CDR3 length is 15 residues. DNA for the CDR3: TGCGCCAGCAGCCAAGTTCGGGGGGCCGGGGAAAAACTGTTTTTT. Translated, it gives CASSQVRGAGEKLFF.

The sample holds a few counts of this clone. The chain is built from TRBV19 and TRBJ1-1, with 8 bases aligning to TRBD1. Per the germline V gene, CDR1 is LNHDA and CDR2 is SQIVND (reference sequence). The CDR3 runs 14 residues. V dropped 5 bases and J dropped 3; count of bases not matched to a gene: 5. CDR3 residues: CASSRQGFDTEAFF. The CDR3 nucleotides read TGTGCCAGTAGTCGACAGGGGTTTGACACTGAAGCTTTCTTT.

The chain is built from TRBV5-6 and TRBJ2-7; TRBD1 agrees at 8 bases. The CDR3 totals 15 residues. Trimming at V came to 4 bases and at J to 6 bases, leaving 12 bases not matched to a gene. Per the germline V gene, CDR1 is SGHDT and CDR2 is YYEEEE. CDR3 protein: CASSPGWQGAAEQYF. CDR3 DNA sequence: TGTGCCAGCAGCCCGGGGTGGCAGGGGGCTGCCGAGCAGTACTTC.

The chain uses TRBV27 and TRBJ2-1; D is perhaps TRBD1 (5 bases). CDR1 is MNHEY and CDR2 is SMNVEV in the germline V gene (reference sequence). Trimming left V 8 bases short and J 6 bases short, with 17 bases between. The CDR3 runs to 14 residues. DNA for the CDR3: TGTGCCAGCGCAAGCAGGGTACGTGGCAATGAGCAGTTCTTC. This translates into CASASRVRGNEQFF.

The V call is TRBV7-2, the J call TRBJ1-2; D unresolved. Looked up from germline, CDR1 is SGHTA and CDR2 is FQGNSA. This CDR3 is 13 amino acids long. Trimming shortened V by 3 bases and J by 4 bases, and 9 bases separated the two germline ends. CDR3 sequence reads: CASSFTDTYGYTF. DNA for the CDR3: TGTGCCAGCAGCTTCACAGATACCTATGGCTACACCTTC.

As to this clone: The conserved closing phenylalanine or tryptophan is absent in this CDR3, likely reflecting a read error. The rearrangement links TRBV6-5 to TRBJ2-7; TRBD1 might be the D (6 bases). Trimming removed 2 bases at V and 3 bases at J, with 11 bases between. The CDR3 totals 14 residues. The V gene's germline CDR1 is MNHEY and CDR2 SVGAGI. CDR3 sequence: CASSYTGMDYEQYL. The CDR3 coding sequence is TGTGCCAGCAGTTACACAGGGATGGACTACGAGCAGTACCTC.

This chain uses TRBV14 with TRBJ1-4, with TRBD1 as a possible D gene (5 bases). Germline V gives CDR1 SGHDN, CDR2 FVKESK. This CDR3 is 14 amino acids long. V was trimmed by 4 bases and J by 4 bases, leaving 10 bases between them. Written as DNA, the CDR3 is TGTGCCAGCAGCCTGACAGCCATTAATGAAAAACTGTTTTTT. Amino acid sequence: CASSLTAINEKLFF.

The chain recombines TRBV10-2 with TRBJ2-5; 8 positions match TRBD2. Trimming cost V 8 bases and J 4 bases; bases outside gene matches: 6. Per the germline V gene, CDR1 is WSHSY and CDR2 is SAAADI. The CDR3 extends over 13 amino acids. This CDR3 reads CASVPGGGETQYF. Here the CDR3 DNA reads TGCGCCAGCGTGCCGGGGGGGGGAGAGACCCAGTACTTC.

The chain recombines TRBV30 with TRBJ2-3; D is perhaps TRBD1 or TRBD2 (6 bases each). Per germline, CDR1 GTSNPN and CDR2 SVGIG (reference sequence). CDR3 size: 14 residues. Trimming took 5 bases from V and 1 from J, leaving 13 bases between them. Here the CDR3 reads CAWGGGWGTDTQYF. DNA of the CDR3: TGTGCCTGGGGAGGGGGATGGGGCACAGATACGCAGTATTTT.

The CDR3 DNA reads as TGTGCCAGCTGGGGCGGGGTCAAAGAGCAGTACTTC. Residues: CASWGGVKEQYF. The chain joins TRBV18 to TRBJ2-7; a possible D gene is TRBD2 (6 bases). The CDR3 covers 12 residues. Trimming shortened V by 7 bases and J by 7 bases, and 14 bases separated the two germline ends. Germline V gene data show CDR1 as KGHSH and CDR2 as LQKENI.

The rearrangement uses TRBV10-3 and TRBJ2-1; D is uncertain. The V gene lost 2 bases and the J gene lost 0 bases, with 8 bases spanning the gap. Germline V CDR1 and CDR2: ENHRY, SYGVKD. The CDR3 contains 15 residues. CDR3 loop: CAISERENSYNEQFF. The CDR3 nucleotides read TGTGCCATCAGTGAGAGGGAAAACTCCTACAATGAGCAGTTCTTC.

This chain links TRBV7-3 with TRBJ1-1; D unresolved. V lost 0 bases and J 1 base, leaving 9 bases between the germline ends. The V gene's germline CDR1 is SGHTA and CDR2 FQGTGA. CDR3 length: 15 amino acids. DNA for the CDR3: TGTGCCAGCAGCTTAACGGGCGGCCCGAACACTGAAGCTTTCTTT. Its translation: CASSLTGGPNTEAFF.

V and J are TRBV2 and TRBJ1-4; D is perhaps TRBD1 (6 bases). Trimming stripped 3 bases from V and 7 bases from J, with 15 bases between. The germline V gene encodes CDR1 SNHLY and CDR2 FYNNEI. The CDR3 sequence is 15 residues long. The CDR3 sequence is CASSDPGTSAEKLFF. In DNA form, the CDR3 reads TGTGCCAGCAGTGATCCCGGGACATCGGCTGAAAAACTGTTTTTT. The whole variable domain, filled in from reference TRBV2 and TRBJ1-4, reads EPEVTQTPSHQVTQMGQEVILRCVPISNHLYFYWYRQILGQKVEFLVSFYNNEISEKSEIFDDQFSVERPDGSNFTLKIRSTKLEDSAMYFCASSDPGTSAEKLFFGSGTQLSVL.